This T cell receptor (beta chain) was sequenced in a study of T cells in Graves' hyperthyroidism and ophthalmopathy. CDR1 and CDR2 from the germline V gene are SEHNR and FQNEAQ (reference sequence). The length of the CDR3 is 20 residues. V shed 3 bases and J 0 bases; nucleotides not matched to a gene: 14. General study results and limits: Blood shared most expanded thyroid clonotypes above 0.001.

Each person with ophthalmopathy scored at least 3 on the Clinical Activity Score, reached NOSPECS grade 4 or higher, and had been ill under 3 months. A remark on this clonotype: Its antigen is unidentified.

Amplification of TCR beta CDR3 regions was performed using RNA transcripts as template. RT-PCR in the first round (using the HTBI primer set) targeted the TCR CDR3. One entry per CDR3 protein results from TCRdb running MiXCR on the multiplex PCR reads. This table holds 450,000 to 600,000 distinct CDR3 sequences, approximately 20% found once. This sequence originates from a man aged 35 to 55 with Graves' ophthalmopathy. The sequencing input was blood. V usage is TRBV7-9 and J usage is TRBJ2-4, with 10 positions matching TRBD1. The DNA of the CDR3 is TGTGCCAGCAGCTTCGCTCGGGGCACCGGGACAGGGGTAGCCAAAAACATTCAGTACTTC. Translating it yields CASSFARGTGTGVAKNIQYF. Filled out from reference TRBV7-9 and TRBJ2-4, the complete variable domain reads DTGVSQNPRHKITKRGQNVTFRCDPISEHNRLYWYRQTLGQGPEFLTYFQNEAQLEKSRLLSDRFSAERPKGSFSTLEIQRTEQGDSAMYLCASSFARGTGTGVAKNIQYFGAGTRLSVL.